A selection of T cell receptor beta chains follows, all from one sample in a study of CD8+ T cells in alopecia areata. Generated by immunoSEQ multiplex PCR, the TCRdb table keeps only in-frame clones and is missing some. The sample has approximately 190,000 clones, roughly 50% seen once; the top ten hold 5.5%. Sequenced material: CD4+ T cells sorted from blood, taken at week 24, from a patient treated with tofacitinib. All receptors come from a human donor with alopecia areata. CDR3s include the opening cysteine and the closing phenylalanine or tryptophan. A D gene is named only where the DNA matches it firmly. Not every row has a clone size; where given, it reads once, few, many or a size class.

NA NA TRBJ1-5 TRBV29-1 TGCAGCGTCAAACAGGGAGCGGATCAGCCCCAGCATTTT CSVKQGADQPQHF
TRBD2 NA TRBJ2-3 TRBV5-6 TGTGCCAGCAGCTCAGCTAGCGGGGTGACAGATACGCAGTATTTT CASSSASGVTDTQYF
TRBD1 few TRBJ2-7 TRBV7-2 TGTGCCAGCGGGACAGGGGCACAGGGGCAGTACTTC CASGTGAQGQYF
NA NA TRBJ1-2 TRBV9 TGTGCCAGCTCGGATTTTAGCGGCTACACCTTC CASSDFSGYTF
NA NA TRBJ2-3 TRBV11-3 TGTGCCAGCAGCTCCGGGCCATCAGATACGCAGTATTTT CASSSGPSDTQYF
NA NA TRBJ2-7 TRBV27 TGTGCCAGCAGTTCCCTCTACGAGCAGTACTTC CASSSLYEQYF
TRBD1 few TRBJ2-7 TRBV27 TGTGCCAGGAAAAACAGGGGGATCGACGAGCAGTACTTC CARKNRGIDEQYF
NA NA TRBJ1-1 TRBV20-1 TGCAGTGCTGGTAACAACGAAGCTTTCTTT CSAGNNEAFF
TRBD2 NA TRBJ2-7 TRBV7-2 TGTGCCAGCAGTCCTCTAGCGGGAGGGCCTTCCTACGAGCAGTACTTC CASSPLAGGPSYEQYF
TRBD2 NA TRBJ2-5 TRBV9 TGTGCCAGCAGCGTCCTCCCGGACAGCGGGGGAGAGACCCAGTACTTC CASSVLPDSGGETQYF
NA once TRBJ2-7 TRBV15 TGTGCCACCAGCAGAGGTGAGGCTCTGGGACGGGAGCAGTACTTC CATSRGEALGREQYF
TRBD1 NA TRBJ1-5 TRBV29-1 TGCAGCGTCACATTTGGGACAGGCCAAAATCAGCCCCAGCATTTT CSVTFGTGQNQPQHF
TRBD1 NA TRBJ1-1 TRBV15 TGTGCCACCAGCAGGGCCCCAGGGGGCTACACTGAAGCTTTCTTT CATSRAPGGYTEAFF
NA NA TRBJ2-2 TRBV27 TGTGCCAGCAGTTTAGGGAGGACCGGGGAGCTGTTTTTT CASSLGRTGELFF
NA NA TRBJ1-1 TRBV7-3 TGTGCCAGCAGCCGAAGGTCGGGAGGGACTGAAGCTTTCTTT CASSRRSGGTEAFF
NA NA TRBJ2-3 TRBV7-2 TGTGCCAGCAGCCTCATCCTCTCTCGTGATAATACGCAGTATTTT CASSLILSRDNTQYF
NA NA TRBJ2-6 TRBV25-1 TGTGCCAGCAGTGTCCTATCCAACGTCCTGACTTTC CASSVLSNVLTF